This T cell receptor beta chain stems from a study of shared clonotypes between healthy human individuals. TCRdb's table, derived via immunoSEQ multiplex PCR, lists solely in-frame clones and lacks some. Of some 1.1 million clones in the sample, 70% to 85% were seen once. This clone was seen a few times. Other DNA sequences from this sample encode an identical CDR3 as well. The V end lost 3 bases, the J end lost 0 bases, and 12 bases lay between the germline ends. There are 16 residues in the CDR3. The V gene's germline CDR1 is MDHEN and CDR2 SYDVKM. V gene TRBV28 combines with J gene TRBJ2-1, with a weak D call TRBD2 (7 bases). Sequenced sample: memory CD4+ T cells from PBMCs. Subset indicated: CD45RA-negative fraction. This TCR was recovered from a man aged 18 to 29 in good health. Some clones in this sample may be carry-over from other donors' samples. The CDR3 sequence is CASSLGGASSYNEQFF. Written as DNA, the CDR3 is TGTGCCAGCAGTTTGGGGGGGGCTAGCTCCTACAATGAGCAGTTCTTC.